The text below deals with one T cell receptor beta chain. Its specificity is not known. Genomic DNA constituted the template upon which TCR beta VDJ and CDR3 profiling was performed. Via MiXCR, TCRdb re-called the reads, giving one row per CDR3 protein. The sample has about 190,000 distinct CDR3 sequences, 50% to 55% seen once. This specimen belongs to a study of CD8+CD57+ T cells in acquired aplastic anemia. Study-wide background: As sequenced from healthy donors, CD4+ cells averaged about 11 million reads. Findings and caveats of the study: CD8+ Simpson's diversity in patients was not significantly different from that in controls. The study identified more than 25 CD8+ CDR3 sequences shared by patients and controls.

Sequencing used sorted CD4+, CD8+, or CD8+CD57+ T cells (not recorded which) from PBMCs. This sequence originates from a human donor in good health, serving as a control.

The CDR3 sequence is CAIRAAGGSYNEQFF. DNA for the CDR3: TGTGCCATTAGGGCAGCTGGAGGATCCTACAATGAGCAGTTCTTC. V is TRBV10-3 and J is TRBJ2-1; D may be TRBD2 (5 bases). The length of the CDR3 is 15 residues. Trimming took 9 bases from V and 1 from J, leaving 16 bases between them. Germline assignment: CDR1 ENHRY and CDR2 SYGVKD.